A selection of T cell receptor beta chains follows, all from one sample in a study of blood T cell repertoires in COVID-19. The protocol was immunoSEQ multiplex PCR, while the TCRdb copy is restricted to in-frame clones and leaves out a portion. The data contain 150,000 or so clones, 80% to 90% of them singletons. Source material: peripheral blood. The receptors originated from a young man with COVID-19, enrolled during active disease. The CDR3 runs from the conserved cysteine through the conserved F or W. The order of the fields is clone size, J gene, V gene, D gene, CDR3 length, CDR3 DNA, CDR3 protein. D genes are given only for firm matches. A row's size may be missing; if present it is once, few, many or a size class.

>-|TRBJ2-3|TRBV2|-|12
TGTGCCAGCAGGTACTTCACAGATACGCAGTATTTT
CASRYFTDTQYF
>-|TRBJ1-1|TRBV5-1|TRBD1|15
TGCGCCAGCAGCCAGCTGGGACAGGGGCGAAATGAAGCTTTCTTT
CASSQLGQGRNEAFF
>-|TRBJ2-7|TRBV30|-|14
TGTGCCTGGAGTGTAGGGGGGACAGAGCTCGAGCAGTACTTC
CAWSVGGTELEQYF
>-|TRBJ2-1|TRBV7-9|-|13
TGTGCCAGCTTCACAGGGCCCTACAATGAGCAGTTCTTC
CASFTGPYNEQFF
>-|TRBJ2-2|TRBV7-9|-|13
TGTGCCAGCAGCTTTCTTAGCACCGGGGAGCTGTTTTTT
CASSFLSTGELFF
>-|TRBJ1-1|TRBV28|TRBD1|13
TGTGCCAGCAGTTTAGGGACAGGGTCGAAAGCTTTCTTT
CASSLGTGSKAFF
>-|TRBJ2-1|TRBV3-1/TRBV3-2|TRBD2|14
TGTGCCAGCAGCCAGGGGCCGACTAGCTATGAGCAGTTCTTC
CASSQGPTSYEQFF
>-|TRBJ1-6|TRBV10-3|TRBD1|19
TGTGCCATCAGTGACCCTCCGGGACAGAGTAACTCCTATAATTCACCCCTCCACTTT
CAISDPPGQSNSYNSPLHF
>-|TRBJ2-1|TRBV9|TRBD2|16
TGTGCCAGCAGCGTATTTGTGGGAGGGCCCCGCAATGAGCAGTTCTTC
CASSVFVGGPRNEQFF
>-|TRBJ2-7|TRBV7-9|-|16
TGTGCCAGCAGCTACATGGGTGGTTCGGAGTTCTACGAGCAGTACTTC
CASSYMGGSEFYEQYF
>-|TRBJ1-6|TRBV20-1|-|13
TGCAGTGCTAGTAGACAGTATAATTCACCCCTCCACTTT
CSASRQYNSPLHF
>-|TRBJ2-5|TRBV27|-|13
TGTGCCAGCAGTTTCGGGATAAGGGAGACCCAGTACTTC
CASSFGIRETQYF
>-|TRBJ2-7|TRBV7-2|-|12
TGTGCCAGCAGCTTAACTCAATCCGAGCAGTACTTC
CASSLTQSEQYF
>-|TRBJ2-2|TRBV11-2|TRBD2|18
TGTGCCAGCAGCTTTATACTAGCGGGAGATAAGATCGGCGGGGAGCTGTTTTTT
CASSFILAGDKIGGELFF
>-|TRBJ1-2|TRBV13|TRBD1|14
TGTGCCAGCAGCACCCAGGGACAGCGCTATGGCTACACCTTC
CASSTQGQRYGYTF
>-|TRBJ1-2|TRBV7-8|TRBD1|11
TGTGCCAGCGCTACAGGGGGTGGCTACACCTTC
CASATGGGYTF
>-|TRBJ2-7|TRBV5-1|-|13
TGCGCCAGCAGCCGGGACTCCCCCTACGAGCAGTACTTC
CASSRDSPYEQYF
>-|TRBJ1-5|TRBV6-6|TRBD1|16
TGTGCCAGCAGGCTAGCGGACAGGGGTTCGAATCAGCCCCAGCATTTT
CASRLADRGSNQPQHF
>-|TRBJ2-1|TRBV4-1|-|18
TGCGCCAGCAGCCAAGTGCCGATTGCAGGGGGGTCCTACAATGAGCAGTTCTTC
CASSQVPIAGGSYNEQFF
>-|TRBJ1-5|TRBV28|TRBD1|15
TGTGCCAGCAGCTCCGGACAGGGAGGCAATCAGCCCCAGCATTTT
CASSSGQGGNQPQHF
>few|TRBJ2-2|TRBV15|-|12
TGTGCCACCAGCATACAATCCGGGGAGCTGTTTTTT
CATSIQSGELFF
>-|TRBJ2-3|TRBV11-2|TRBD2|16
TGTGCCAGCAGCTCCAACCTAGCGGGTAGCACAGATACGCAGTATTTT
CASSSNLAGSTDTQYF
>once|TRBJ2-2|TRBV9|-|12
TGTGCCAGCACCACCTCGGCCGGGGAGCTGTTTTTT
CASTTSAGELFF
>-|TRBJ2-1|TRBV11-2|-|16
TGTGCCAGCAGCTTGGTGGGGCAGGGCTTAAGCAATGAGCAGTTCTTC
CASSLVGQGLSNEQFF
>-|TRBJ2-7|TRBV9|TRBD1|14
TGTGCCAGCAGCGTTGCGACAGGGGGCTACGAGCAGTACTTC
CASSVATGGYEQYF
>-|TRBJ2-1|TRBV7-2|TRBD2|15
TGTGCCAGCAGCTTAGTTGTCCTAGCGGGGGGTGAGCAGTTCTTC
CASSLVVLAGGEQFF
>few|TRBJ1-2|TRBV28|-|17
TGTGCCAGCAGTTCCCCCGGGTGGCCGGCTCCCGCTGATGGCTACACCTTC
CASSSPGWPAPADGYTF
>-|TRBJ2-5|TRBV6-2/TRBV6-3|TRBD2|17
TGTGCCAGCAGCCGTACCGGGACTAGCGGGTCGAGAGAGACCCAGTACTTC
CASSRTGTSGSRETQYF
>once|TRBJ2-1|TRBV27|TRBD2|11
TGTGCCAGCACCCAAGGGACTACCCAGTTCTTC
CASTQGTTQFF
>-|TRBJ2-1|TRBV9|TRBD2|16
TGTGCCAGCAGCTCGGGACTAGCGGACTCCTACAATGAGCAGTTCTTC
CASSSGLADSYNEQFF
>-|TRBJ1-2|TRBV27|TRBD1|14
TGTGCCAGCAGTTTATCAGGGACAGGGTATGGCTACACCTTC
CASSLSGTGYGYTF
>-|TRBJ2-7|TRBV7-9|-|16
TGTGCCAGCAGCTTAGGGCCAGGGGCCAAAACCTACGAGCAGTACTTC
CASSLGPGAKTYEQYF
>once|TRBJ1-4|TRBV28|-|15
TGTGCCAGCAGTTTCTCCCTCCAGGCGAGTGAAAAACTGCTTTTT
CASSFSLQASEKLLF
>-|TRBJ2-6|TRBV4-3|-|21
TGCGCCAGCAGCCAAGAATTGAACCCGACAGGATTGAGCTCTGGGGCCAACGTCCTGACTTTC
CASSQELNPTGLSSGANVLTF
>once|TRBJ1-1|TRBV7-9|-|11
TGTGCCAGCAGCTTAGATACAGAAGCTTTCTTT
CASSLDTEAFF
>-|TRBJ2-7|TRBV19|-|14
TGTGCCAGTAGTTTCGACAGGATTTCCTACGAGCAGTACTTC
CASSFDRISYEQYF
>-|TRBJ1-2|TRBV13|TRBD1|17
TGTGCCAGCAGCACCGGACAGGGCCTACCCCCCCTTTATGGCTACACCTTC
CASSTGQGLPPLYGYTF
>-|TRBJ2-1|TRBV11-3|TRBD2|17
TGTGCCAGCAGCTTAGAACTAGCGGGAGAAGGGTACAATGAGCAGTTCTTC
CASSLELAGEGYNEQFF
>-|TRBJ2-3|TRBV13|TRBD1|15
TGTGCCAGCAGCTTAAGTGAGGGGGCGGGAGATACGCAGTATTTT
CASSLSEGAGDTQYF
>-|TRBJ2-7|TRBV9|TRBD2|15
TGTGCCAGCAGCGCCGGGACTAGCGGGACCTACGAGCAGTACTTC
CASSAGTSGTYEQYF
>-|TRBJ1-2|TRBV6-5|TRBD1|15
TGTGCCAGCAGTTCCGGACAGGGGGGGTACTATGGCTACACCTTC
CASSSGQGGYYGYTF
>-|TRBJ1-5|TRBV10-2|TRBD1|15
TGCGCCAGCAGTGAGTCGACAGGGCTGGACCAGCCCCAGCATTTT
CASSESTGLDQPQHF
>-|TRBJ2-1|TRBV6-9|TRBD2|18
TGTGCCAGCAGGGTTTCCGGTAGCGGGGTTATTACCTACAATGAGCAGTTCTTC
CASRVSGSGVITYNEQFF
>-|TRBJ2-7|TRBV7-9|TRBD2|14
TGTGCCAGCAGCTTGGGACTAGCTAACGACGAGCAGTACTTC
CASSLGLANDEQYF
>-|TRBJ2-7|TRBV27|TRBD1|14
TGTGCCAGCGGTTCCGGGACAGGGGTTTACGAGCAGTACTTC
CASGSGTGVYEQYF
>-|TRBJ2-1|TRBV7-2|-|16
TGTGCCAGCAGCCCCGTTAGAGGGCCTCCCTACAATGAGCAGTTCTTC
CASSPVRGPPYNEQFF
>-|TRBJ2-1|TRBV9|TRBD1|14
TGTGCCAGCAGCACTACGACAGGGCTCAATGAGCAGTTCTTC
CASSTTTGLNEQFF
>-|TRBJ1-1|TRBV28|-|15
TGTGCCAGCACCCCTTTGGGGGGGGCTGATACTGAAGCTTTCTTT
CASTPLGGADTEAFF
>-|TRBJ2-7|TRBV7-9|TRBD2|14
TGTGCCAGCAGCCCTGGGACTAGCGGCTACGAGCAGTACTTC
CASSPGTSGYEQYF